This T cell receptor (beta chain) was captured in a study of T-cell reconstitution after alpha-beta-depleted transplantation in children. Regarding the study as a whole: Reportedly, roughly two months post-transplant, alpha-beta T cells arose from several hundred expanded graft clones. At the one-year point after transplant, T-cell counts and TCRbeta diversity were found to come mostly from T cells that had been newly produced. Some patients' high day-60 TCRbeta diversity was traced to surviving recipient T cells and thymic progenitors.

This clonotype has a count of ten or more. The antigen is undetermined. The CDR3 covers 14 residues. Germline V gene data show CDR1 as SGHRS and CDR2 as YFSETQ. V was pared by 5 bases and J by 1 base, with 13 bases between. Unique molecular identifiers were incorporated when the TCRbeta library was constructed. TCRdb reanalysed the PCR reads using MiXCR and keeps one entry per CDR3 protein. The table records roughly 66,000 distinct CDR3 sequences, 4.9% of them present only once. The V and J genes are TRBV5-1 and TRBJ2-7; D perhaps matches TRBD2 (6 bases). Sample: PBMCs, mostly from graft donor cells, taken 180 days after TCRalphabeta/CD19-depleted stem cell transplant. The receptor was isolated from a boy under three years old who had a stem cell transplant for acute myeloid leukemia, so the T cells may come from the graft donor. The DNA of the CDR3 is TGCGCCAGCAGTCCTAGCCGGGAGTCCTACGAGCAGTACTTC. This codes for CASSPSRESYEQYF.